The 18 T cell receptor beta chains reported below all come from one sample, sequenced in a study of blood T cells in healthy people across ages (dated by TCRdb to the mid-2010s). Library construction relied on 5' RACE. The run used an Illumina HiSeq 2500. A second roughly 7 to 12 cycle PCR used a sample-barcoded 5' primer and a J-beta primer mix. TCRdb handled the public reads itself, with Q25 trimming in fastp and clone calling in MiXCR, and kept productive beta chains. A single entry per CDR3 protein holds the most common genes and DNA from its merged rows. The sample profile shows some 1.5 million distinct CDR3 sequences; under 30% of them were found once. The leading ten clones occupy approximately 7.7% of the sample. The sample consisted of blood. The receptors originated from a woman in her 30s in good health.

The V gene is TRBV9, the J gene TRBJ2-3, with D unresolved. The CDR3 has 15 residues. The V and J ends lost 0 bases and 0 bases respectively, with 8 bases between them. Germline V CDR1 and CDR2: SGDLS, YYNGEE. The CDR3 DNA reads as TGTGCCAGCAGCGTAGGACTTACTAGCACAGATACGCAGTATTTT. It yields the protein CASSVGLTSTDTQYF.

The chain employs TRBV12-3 or TRBV12-4 and TRBJ1-6; no clear D. The CDR3 covers 12 residues. Trimming shortened V by 5 bases and J by 9 bases, and 8 bases separated the two germline ends. DNA of the CDR3: TGTGCCAGCAGTGAGCGGGGTTCACCCCTCCACTTT. Translated: CASSERGSPLHF.

The chain is built from TRBV6-1 and TRBJ1-1; D perhaps matches TRBD1 (6 bases). The CDR3 consists of 15 residues. Trimming removed 0 bases at V and 5 bases at J, with 13 bases between. CDR1 is MNHNS, CDR2 SASEGT, per germline. The CDR3 protein is CASSEAPQGWTEAFF. CDR3 coding DNA: TGTGCCAGCAGTGAAGCACCACAGGGATGGACTGAAGCTTTCTTT.

The chain joins TRBV6-1 to TRBJ2-5, with a weak D call TRBD1 (6 bases). The closer fit of TRBJ2-7 to the DNA end suggests the J call may be wrong. CDR1 and CDR2 from the germline V gene are MNHNS and SASEGT. This CDR3 is built from 14 residues. The CDR3 sequence: CASSKVGTSYEQYV. Here the CDR3 DNA reads TGTGCCAGCAGTAAAGTAGGGACAAGCTACGAGCAGTACGTC.

To note about this clonotype: One end of the junction is discordant with germline, which a read error may explain. CDR3 residues: CASMRADYNYGNTF. The CDR3 region has the DNA TGTGCCAGCATGCGGGCTGATTATAACTATGGCAACACCTTC. The chain joins TRBV28 to TRBJ1-2; D not resolved. The CDR3 is made up of 14 amino acids. CDR1 and CDR2 from the germline V gene are MDHEN and SYDVKM.

This chain uses TRBV7-6 with TRBJ1-4; no definite D call. There are 10 residues in the CDR3. The V gene's germline CDR1 is SGHVS and CDR2 FNYEAQ. This chain's CDR3 is CALSREKLFF. DNA of the CDR3: TGTGCTCTGTCCCGGGAAAAACTGTTTTTT.

As concerns this clonotype: At one end, the junction sequence differs from germline, possibly due to a read error. The chain joins TRBV5-4 to TRBJ1-4; no clear D. CDR1 is SGHNT and CDR2 is YYREEE in the germline V gene (reference sequence). This CDR3 has 14 residues. The CDR3 loop reads CASCLAGTNEKLFF. In DNA form, the CDR3 reads TGTGCCAGCTGCTTGGCGGGGACTAATGAAAAACTGTTTTTT.

The chain is built from TRBV12-3 or TRBV12-4 and TRBJ2-1, with TRBD2 matching 9 bases. The J call may be faulty, since TRBJ2-7 better matches the DNA end. This CDR3 has 15 residues. The CDR3 DNA reads TGTGCCAGCAGGGCCGGGACTAGCTCCTACAATGAGCAGTACTTC. Translation gives CASRAGTSSYNEQYF.

This clonotype was detected a few times. A read error may account for a junction end that differs from germline. CDR3 nucleotide sequence: TGTACCACCAGTGAACATGGACAGGGGCCGAACAATGAGCAGTTCTTC. Its protein product is CTTSEHGQGPNNEQFF. The chain carries TRBV24-1 and TRBJ2-1; 9 bases map to TRBD1. Looked up from germline, CDR1 is KGHDR and CDR2 is SFDVKD. The CDR3 has 16 amino acids.

The chain couples TRBV15 to TRBJ2-7; 9 nucleotides agree with TRBD2. Trimming at V came to 5 bases and at J to 0 bases, leaving 8 bases not matched to a gene. The germline CDR1 and CDR2 sequences are LNHNV and YYDKDF (reference sequence). The CDR3 spans 16 residues. The CDR3 loop is CATSPDFSGSSYEQYF. The CDR3 nucleotides are TGTGCCACCAGCCCCGACTTTAGCGGGAGCTCCTACGAGCAGTACTTC.

This clonotype was seen more than once but under ten times. The chain has TRBV12-3 or TRBV12-4 and TRBJ2-5, with no clear D. The CDR3 consists of 12 residues. Trimming took 2 bases from V and 5 from J, leaving 6 bases between them. The CDR3 sequence: CASSLRHETQYF. The CDR3 DNA sequence: TGTGCCAGCAGTTTACGCCACGAGACCCAGTACTTC.

V gene TRBV7-9 combines with J gene TRBJ2-1; the D is unclear. CDR1 is SEHNR, CDR2 FQNEAQ, per germline (reference sequence). This CDR3 has 14 amino acids. The V end lost 3 bases, the J end lost 3 bases, and 9 bases lay between the germline ends. CDR3 protein: CASSFQSNYNEQFF. CDR3 DNA: TGTGCCAGCAGCTTTCAGTCAAACTACAATGAGCAGTTCTTC.

This chain links TRBV3-1 with TRBJ1-2; no reliable D call. V lost 7 bases to trimming and J lost 0 bases, with 6 bases between them. Germline loops: CDR1 LGHDT, CDR2 YNNKEL (reference sequence). This CDR3 is 12 amino acids long. DNA of the CDR3: TGTGCCAGCAACTTAGCTAACTATGGCTACACCTTC. This gives the protein CASNLANYGYTF.

A remark on this clonotype: The junction does not match germline at one end; this may be a read error. The V and J genes are TRBV5-1 and TRBJ2-1, with TRBD2 as a possible D gene (7 bases). Germline assignment: CDR1 SGHRS and CDR2 YFSETQ. The CDR3 loop spans 15 amino acids. The CDR3 bases are TGCGCCGGCAGCGGGGACACGAGCTCCTACAATGAGCAGTTCTTC. Translating gives CAGSGDTSSYNEQFF.

The chain carries TRBV6-1 and TRBJ2-3; weak D call: TRBD1 (6 bases). The CDR3 is made up of 14 amino acids. CDR1 and CDR2 from the germline V gene are MNHNS and SASEGT. V dropped 1 base and J dropped 6 bases, with 11 bases sitting between them. CDR3 region: CASSEGDRIDTQYF. The CDR3 DNA sequence: TGTGCCAGCAGTGAAGGCGACAGGATTGATACGCAGTATTTT.

This clonotype showed up just a few times. J is TRBJ2-1 and V is TRBV10-3; D is unresolved. Between the trimmed V and J ends, which lost 4 bases and 5 bases, there was a span of 12 bases. CDR1 and CDR2 (germline): ENHRY, SYGVKD. CDR3 length: 14 residues. The CDR3 DNA reads TGTGCCATCAGTGCGGTCGAGAAGGACAATGAGCAGTTCTTC. Translated: CAISAVEKDNEQFF.

In the case of this clonotype: An end of the junction does not agree with germline; a read error may underlie this. CDR3 sequence: CASSHSSETQYF. The CDR3 region has the DNA TGTGCCAGCAGTCACTCTTCCGAGACCCAGTACTTC. J is TRBJ2-5 and V is TRBV6-2 or TRBV6-3; D uncertain. Germline assignment: CDR1 MNHEY and CDR2 SVGEGT. This CDR3 comprises 12 residues.

This sequence joins TRBV2 and TRBJ2-2, with 7 bases lining up with TRBD1. CDR1 and CDR2 from the germline V gene are SNHLY and FYNNEI. Germline trimming cut 6 bases from V and 8 bases from J; bases unmatched to any gene: 9. This CDR3 region has 14 residues. The CDR3 DNA reads TGTGCCAGCAGAGAGACAGGGATAGGTGGGGAGCTGTTTTTT. This sequence encodes CASRETGIGGELFF. Full variable domain (rest looked up from reference TRBV2 and TRBJ2-2): EPEVTQTPSHQVTQMGQEVILRCVPISNHLYFYWYRQILGQKVEFLVSFYNNEISEKSEIFDDQFSVERPDGSNFTLKIRSTKLEDSAMYFCASRETGIGGELFFGEGSRLTVL.